This T cell receptor (beta chain) was identified during a study of T cells in localized non-small cell lung cancer. Notes on this clone: Its target is unknown.

The germline gives CDR1 SNHLY, CDR2 FYNNEI. V lost 5 bases, J lost 1 base, and 14 bases lay in between. CDR3 length: 15 residues. Data came from immunoSEQ multiplex PCR; TCRdb stores just in-frame clones and leaves some out. Seen here are about 11,000 clones, 85% to 95% observed once, and the top ten hold approximately 13%. Study findings and constraints: Among the tissues sampled, uninvolved adjacent lung had the highest T cell clonality, above tumor. For the top 100 tumor clones, a median around 61 also appeared in adjacent lung. Analysis by sequencing included only one tumor region, so heterogeneity remains possible.

J is TRBJ2-5 and V is TRBV2; no clear D gene. The sequence was collected from a male donor older than 55 with stage III lung adenocarcinoma. The sample in question was peripheral blood, obtained before any cancer treatment. As DNA, the CDR3 is TGTGCCAGCAGTCTCCTTCGGCAGCCCCAAGAGACCCAGTACTTC. Protein sequence: CASSLLRQPQETQYF.